This T cell receptor beta chain was identified in a study of T cell repertoires in cytomegalovirus infection (dated by TCRdb to about 2019). General notes on the study: Alongside well-studied HLA-B-restricted epitopes, the peptide stimulations were aimed at recently identified HLA-C-restricted CMV epitopes, whose presentation resists viral immunomodulation. Donor HLA type was relevant to the analysis, because carriage of CMV infection together with the matching HLA type was indicated by public TCR beta signatures.

TCRdb names Illumina HiSeq 1500 as the instrument used. In TCRdb, the public reads were trimmed at Q25 with fastp and aligned with MiXCR, with productive beta chains retained. Duplicate CDR3 protein sequences are folded into a single record with the most common DNA and genes. This sample has fewer than 900,000 distinct CDR3 sequences in its table, and 29% of those were observed once. Approximately 14% of the sample goes to the ten largest clones. The V end gives up 5 bases and the J end 5 bases, leaving 7 bases in the junction not matched to a gene. CDR3 length: 16 amino acids, cysteine to phenylalanine. The only DNA kept is the CDR3, 48 bases in frame from the first base. CDR1 and CDR2 (MNHNS, SASEGT) derive from the germline V gene. Of note for this clonotype: The antigen this receptor binds is unknown. No much larger clone exists at a distance of one base, and base qualities are not known.

The sample's treatment or condition label, in plain terms: in vitro stimulation with specific CMV peptide epitopes to enrich CMV-specific T cells. General conclusions and limits of the study: Cumulative frequency of public TCR beta family members discriminated carriers of CMV infection plus the relevant HLA type in this cohort and an independent roughly 330-donor cohort. In the ex vivo response, HLA-C-restricted CMV-specific TCR beta clonotypes were dominant, and in two of eight donors the single most frequent clonotype came from this HLA-C-restricted group.

This chain is built from TRBV6-1 and TRBJ2-1, with TRBD2 identical over 12 junction bases. The receptor was derived from a human donor in good health (CMV status not recorded). Some clones in this sample may be carry-over from other donors' samples. The sample was cultured CD8+ T cells from PBMCs, taken from culture after CMV antigen stimulation. The DNA is TGTGCCAGCAGTTTACAGAGGACTAGCGGGGACAATGAGCAGTTCTTC. Its product reads: CASSLQRTSGDNEQFF.